The clone carrying this T cell receptor (beta chain) was detected a few times. What it binds is unknown. Trimming left V 1 base short and J 7 bases short, with 7 bases between. CDR1 and CDR2 (germline): SNHLY, FYNNEI. This CDR3 region has 12 residues. All of the isolated RNA was reverse transcribed, so expressed TCRB transcripts were sequenced. Produced via immunoSEQ multiplex PCR; TCRdb's table is partial and in-frame only. The repertoire consists of 200,000 to 300,000 clones, with about 14% occurring once and the leading ten covering approximately 0.021%. This sample is drawn from a study of beta chain features in type 1 diabetes. Study-wide findings and caveats: TCRB CDR3s were moderately but significantly shorter in Type 1 diabetes patients in all four CD4+ subsets.

Sample: naive CD4+ T cells from blood. The clonotype comes from a man aged 30 to 39 with type 1 diabetes. The rearrangement joins TRBV2 to TRBJ1-2; D uncertain. The CDR3 spells CASSEERVGYTF. DNA of the CDR3: TGTGCCAGCAGTGAAGAGAGGGTTGGCTACACCTTC.